This record looks at one T cell receptor (beta chain) sequence and its context. Its antigen is still unknown. The data stem from a study of siplizumab effects on memory and regulatory T cells. TCR templates, roughly 100,000 per sample, were assayed. The repertoire was sequenced with immunoSEQ multiplex PCR; TCRdb's copy has only in-frame clones and lacks some. This sample has over 85,000 clones, with more than 85% found just once. Broader study findings: Most alloreactive clones went unmapped to unstimulated subsets; only a minor fraction mapped.

Input material: CD8+ T cells sorted from blood. This TCR was sampled from a human donor in good health.

This chain's CDR3 is CAISETPSGRRPNANEQFF. In DNA form, the CDR3 reads TGTGCCATCAGTGAAACCCCTAGCGGGAGACGCCCCAACGCCAATGAGCAGTTCTTC. The chain has TRBV10-3 and TRBJ2-1; TRBD2 matches at 10 bases. Germline CDR1 ENHRY, CDR2 SYGVKD. The V gene end was trimmed by 3 bases and the J gene end by 6 bases; junction bases not matched to a gene: 17. The CDR3 runs 19 residues.